A selection of T cell receptor beta chains follows, all from one sample in a study of OX40 agonist ivuxolimab in advanced cancers. The repertoire was sequenced with immunoSEQ multiplex PCR; TCRdb's copy has only in-frame clones and lacks some. The table shows 130,000 or so clones, with over 85% occurring only once. Material: CD4+ or CD8+ T cells sorted from blood, obtained in a trial of the OX40 agonist ivuxolimab. The receptors were gathered from an adult with an advanced solid tumor such as melanoma, head and neck, liver or kidney cancer. Each CDR3 is given with its conserved first and last residue. Fields, in order: J gene, V gene, CDR3 protein.

>TRBJ1-2|TRBV5-1
CASSLGFTRSRAADYTF
>TRBJ1-5|TRBV7-3
CASSSRGGQPQHF
>TRBJ2-2|TRBV7-9
CASSLYGLAGSGELFF
>TRBJ1-1|TRBV28
CASSFPRGMSTEAFF
>TRBJ2-3|TRBV6-5
CASRRQGTDTQYF
>TRBJ2-7|TRBV7-2
CASSEGTRREQYF
>TRBJ2-2|TRBV7-3
CASSLSSVGELFF
>TRBJ2-3|TRBV19
CASSPSGQGRNTQYF
>TRBJ2-3|TRBV7-2
CASSTSIARTGDTQYF
>TRBJ2-5|TRBV6-1
CASSSDWGETQYF
>TRBJ1-3|TRBV5-6
CASSLNPRDTRNTIYF
>TRBJ1-5|TRBV6-5
CASSAGGWNQPQHF
>TRBJ2-2|TRBV18
CASSFGLAENTGELFF
>TRBJ2-3|TRBV18
CASSAYSTDTQYF